This T cell receptor (beta chain) was sequenced for a study of blood T cell repertoires in COVID-19. Study context: Material from acute and convalescent COVID-19 was sourced from the United States, Italy and Spain. PBMCs, B-cell-depleted T cells, or T cells provided the cDNA or gDNA that made up the material.

Trimming at V came to 0 bases and at J to 3 bases, leaving 4 bases not matched to a gene. Germline V gene sequence: CDR1 SGHKS, CDR2 YYEKEE (reference sequence). The CDR3 is made up of 16 amino acids. As handled by the study authors: Cell counts per sample came from amplifying reference gene primers. TCRdb's copy holds only in-frame clones and misses some; the assay was immunoSEQ multiplex PCR. V and J calls and clone size follow that table, whereas D and trimming were derived from the DNA. The sample lists 130,000 or so clones, 88% seen once, with more than 1.5% in the top ten. This clone was seen only once.

This clonotype originated in a human donor in a cohort sampled during active COVID-19. The chain links TRBV5-5 to TRBJ2-1; 9 positions match TRBD1. The sample was peripheral blood. CDR3 nucleotide sequence: TGTGCCAGCAGCTTGGATAGGGACAGGGTCTACAATGAGCAGTTCTTC. As protein: CASSLDRDRVYNEQFF. The whole variable domain, remainder taken from reference TRBV5-5 and TRBJ2-1, is DAGVTQSPTHLIKTRGQQVTLRCSPISGHKSVSWYQQVLGQGPQFIFQYYEKEERGRGNFPDRFSARQFPNYSSELNVNALLLGDSALYLCASSLDRDRVYNEQFFGPGTRLTVL.